This is a list of T cell receptor beta chains from one sample in a study of siplizumab effects on memory and regulatory T cells. Method: immunoSEQ multiplex PCR; TCRdb's copy keeps in-frame clones and lacks some. This sample has some 73,000 clones, with around 93% found just once. Input material: CD8+ T cells sorted from blood. The receptors shown here come from a human donor in good health. CDR3s leave out the opening cysteine and the closing phenylalanine or tryptophan.

v_call,cdr3_length,cdr3_aa
TRBV19,13,ASSIFSGELYEQY
TRBV11-3,15,ASSAQLAGGPDGELF
TRBV7-3,11,ASSLSYSNPQY
TRBV14,12,ASSQDWSVDEQF
TRBV11-2,11,ASSLGSPYEQY
TRBV5-4,11,GLGGGPTDTQY
TRBV5-6,11,ASSIGMFTEAF
TRBV9,15,ASSVPTGALSYNEQF
TRBV28,10,ASSYQGYEQY
TRBV4-2,11,ASSLNQGHGYT
TRBV7-9,13,ASSPPQGSNQPQH
TRBV27,11,ASSSGLAETQY
TRBV27,13,ASSLLGQGSYEQY
TRBV6-5,11,ASRGGNTGELF
TRBV19,12,ASSMSGSTDTQY
TRBV2,18,ASSEQGLAGVEGNTGELF
TRBV19,11,ASSTGTAYGYT
TRBV7-6,13,ASSPDTSRDQPQH
TRBV28,13,ASSLKARNIEKLF
TRBV5-4,13,ASSLGGLGTDTQY
TRBV27,12,ASSRTGGGYGYT
TRBV19,11,ASSIGGDTEAF
TRBV7-4,9,ASFGGRGYT
TRBV2,11,ASSVGGTDTQY
TRBV27,9,ASSLAGEQY
TRBV4-3,12,ASSLGTGPSGYT
TRBV10-1,13,ASSVLGHRDYEQY
TRBV19,11,ASSIGRNTEAF
TRBV5-6,14,ASVRLAAALSYEQY
TRBV18,14,ASSPPQGLWGEKLF
TRBV19,8,ASGVAEAF
TRBV5-1,13,ASSLVGGLTGELF